One T cell receptor beta chain is described in this entry. This clone was counted a few times. It has no known antigen specificity. The record has no base qualities; no much larger clone is one base away. This sample stems from a study of beta chain features in type 1 diabetes listed by TCRdb under 2018. About the investigation overall: Patients and healthy donors did not differ in mean age, gender distribution, total cell number or subset yield. A total of under 120,000,000 sorted cells were examined across all samples, and RNA yield correlated strongly with the number of cells per subset. In the study, TCRB repertoires of sorted circulating CD4+ T cell subsets from recently diagnosed type 1 diabetes patients were compared with those of matched healthy donors. Whereas all 30 or so donors provided naive and central memory subsets, regulatory and stem cell-like memory subsets were isolated from just 8 patients and about 8 healthy donors. The investigation overall reported the following: The naive, central memory and regulatory TCRB repertoires appeared to resemble one another more closely among patients than among healthy donors. At VDJ recombination sites, patients with type 1 diabetes made fewer insertions and deleted more nucleotides, a pattern implying thymic rearrangement abnormalities. Because small numbers of individuals were included in the HLA sub-analyses, any influence of HLA type on TCRB rearrangement was left unresolved. PCR may preferentially amplify shorter templates, but because patient and control samples were amplified and corrected together, any resulting skew would affect both groups equally. Sequencing cDNA rather than genomic DNA could over-represent highly expressing activated cells, although activation and CD3 levels did not differ between groups. Type 1 diabetes patients showed a moderate but significant shortening of TCRB CDR3 length in all four CD4+ subsets.

Each donor gave one peripheral blood draw, averaging approximately 0.12 L, which was collected into heparinised tubes. Naive, central memory, regulatory and stem cell-like memory CD4+ T cells were sorted on a BD FACSAria II using a panel including CD45RO, CCR7, CD25, CD127, CD95 and CD27. All sorted populations exceeded 98% purity. PBMCs were isolated right away by Lymphoprep density gradient centrifugation and were stained directly, without culture. So that batch effects would be minimized, each experiment stained and sorted samples in pairs, pairing one healthy donor with one patient. Unmatched junction bases come to 9, with V trimmed by 0 bases and J by 8 bases. Including the terminal cysteine and phenylalanine, the CDR3 comprises 17 residues. The sequence is cut down to CDR3 DNA, 51 bases in frame from base 1. The germline V gene sets CDR1 to LGHNA and CDR2 to YNFKEQ. The entire isolated RNA was reverse transcribed using the High Capacity cDNA Reverse Transcription Kit, and thus expressed TCRB transcripts were sequenced. Naive, central memory and regulatory T cell samples underwent deep immunoSEQ sequencing, averaging around 3.7 million total reads per sample. After sorted cells were lysed in RLT buffer, RNA was extracted with DNase-treated RNeasy Micro or Mini kits, with the choice depending on cell number. Each cell subset was processed on its own to prevent cross-contamination, while patient and healthy donor samples were processed together. Using the immunoSEQ multiplex PCR, TCRB sequences were amplified from cDNA into 87-bp fragments spanning the CDR3 region. Amplicons were sequenced on the Illumina HiSeq platform. Concerning the study's data processing: PCR bias was computationally corrected using synthetic template baselines, reads within Hamming distance 2 were collapsed, and singletons that could not be merged were discarded. By aligning reads against IMGT, V, D and J genes, CDR3 length, and insertions or deletions at six rearrangement sites were assigned. Within each subset, clonotype counts were normalized to sorted cell number, after which true diversity and Gini coefficients were computed with the tcR R package. The overlap coefficient, calculated on TCRB nucleotide sequences, was used to measure repertoire sharing. As a proxy for the pre-selection repertoire, out-of-frame TCRB sequences from naive cells were analyzed. As stored in TCRdb, this immuneACCESS dataset retains in-frame rearrangements with V and J assigned. A fraction of the clones does not appear; measured against another copy, unresolved V genes explain less than half of the discrepancy, and the remainder lacks a known reason. From that table come the V and J calls and clone size; the DNA was used to work out D and trimming. The sample contains about 930,000 clones, 17% of them found a single time. Clones ranked in the top ten supply around 0.02% of the sample.

In this chain, TRBV4-2 is recombined with TRBJ2-1, with 11 middle bases fitting TRBD2. Material: naive CD4+ T cells from blood. Read against the paper, the sample's cell subset or site label means: true naive CD4+ T cells. The TCR comes from a woman aged 18-29 years in good health. The DNA reads as follows: TGTGCCAGCAGCCAAGAGCTAGCGGGAGGTGCGGGATATGAGCAGTTCTTC. This codes for CASSQELAGGAGYEQFF.